The 12 T cell receptor beta chains listed next were all sequenced from one sample in a study of T-cell memory formation after mild COVID-19. TCRdb recomputed calls from the 5' RACE reads with MiXCR, one row per CDR3 protein. The profile covers under 550,000 distinct CDR3 sequences, with roughly 18% appearing a single time and approximately 13% taken by the ten largest. Input material: PBMCs or a T cell subset sorted from them (not recorded which). The receptors derive from an adult woman who had mild COVID-19 (a few samples of this study predate the infection). Cell type and time point are not known.

The gene calls are TRBV6-5 and TRBJ2-7, with TRBD2 matching over 14 bases. Trimming cost V 6 bases and J 3 bases; bases outside gene matches: 4. The CDR3 covers 15 residues. Germline V gene lookup returns CDR1 MNHEY and CDR2 SVGAGI. CDR3 protein: CASSQTSGRVYEQYF. The DNA for the CDR3 is TGTGCCAGCAGCCAGACTAGCGGGAGGGTCTACGAGCAGTACTTC.

This clonotype has a handful of counts. The CDR3 sequence is CASSQGEQAYYGYTF. CDR3 DNA: TGCGCCAGCAGCCAAGGGGAACAGGCTTACTATGGCTACACCTTC. The rearrangement uses TRBV4-3 and TRBJ1-2, with D tentatively TRBD1 (5 bases). Deletions cut 1 base from V and 3 bases from J, with 12 bases between. The CDR3 runs to 15 residues. Germline V lookup: CDR1 LGHNA, CDR2 YSLEER.

The CDR3 sequence is CASSGGIRSTDTQYF. Here the CDR3 DNA reads TGTGCCAGCAGCGGGGGAATTAGGAGCACAGATACGCAGTATTTT. The chain recombines TRBV2 with TRBJ2-3; D is possibly TRBD2 (6 bases). V shed 6 bases and J shed 0 bases, with 13 bases lying between them. Germline loops: CDR1 SNHLY, CDR2 FYNNEI. The CDR3 runs 15 residues.

The chain joins TRBV12-3 or TRBV12-4 to TRBJ1-6; tentatively, D is TRBD1 (5 bases). V lost 2 bases, J lost 6 bases, and 11 bases lay in between. The length of the CDR3 is 15 residues. The CDR3 loop is CASSLPGGSNSPLHF. The DNA of the CDR3 is TGTGCCAGCAGTTTACCCGGGGGTAGTAATTCACCCCTCCACTTT.

This clonotype was observed at least ten times. The chain has TRBV9 and TRBJ1-1, with no clear D. The length of the CDR3 is 12 residues. The germline V gene has CDR1 SGDLS and CDR2 YYNGEE. V was cut by 5 bases and J by 1 base, with 6 bases left in between. CDR3 protein: CASSGWNTEAFF. The CDR3, as DNA: TGTGCCAGCAGTGGTTGGAACACTGAAGCTTTCTTT.

This clonotype showed up just a few times. The chain combines TRBV6-5 with TRBJ2-1; D is ambiguous. V was cut by 2 bases and J by 9 bases, with 11 bases left in between. The germline V gene encodes CDR1 MNHEY and CDR2 SVGAGI. The CDR3 spans 13 residues. CDR3 coding DNA: TGTGCCAGCAGTTACACTATAGGTGGTGAGCAGTTCTTC. This translates into CASSYTIGGEQFF.

This clonotype was picked up a small number of times. The V and J genes are TRBV7-9 and TRBJ2-7, with TRBD1 identical over 8 bases. V lost 0 bases and J lost 11; bases outside the gene matches: 3. The CDR3 runs to 12 residues. Germline CDR1 is SEHNR and CDR2 is FQNEAQ (reference sequence). For the CDR3, the DNA is TGTGCCAGCAGCTTAGCCCAGGGGGCGGAGTACTTC. As protein: CASSLAQGAEYF.

This clonotype was counted between two and nine times. This chain connects TRBV10-3 to TRBJ1-5, with a possible D match to TRBD1 (6 bases). The germline V gene has CDR1 ENHRY and CDR2 SYGVKD. Trimming stripped 0 bases from V and 1 base from J, with 10 bases between. This CDR3 region has 16 residues. In DNA, the CDR3 is TGTGCCATCAGTGAGTCTCCCAGGGGAAGCAATCAGCCCCAGCATTTT. Translating it yields CAISESPRGSNQPQHF.

This chain links TRBV5-1 with TRBJ2-7; 8 positions match TRBD1. Germline loops: CDR1 SGHRS, CDR2 YFSETQ. J was trimmed by 3 bases and V by 1 base; bases with no gene match: 9. The CDR3 loop spans 16 amino acids. This CDR3 reads CASSLRTGTGYYEQYF. The CDR3 nucleotides read TGCGCCAGCAGCTTGCGAACCGGGACAGGATACTACGAGCAGTACTTC.

This clonotype has only a few counts. The chain uses TRBV12-3 or TRBV12-4 and TRBJ1-5; D unclear. V lost 5 bases to trimming and J lost 8 bases, with 10 bases between them. This CDR3 has 12 amino acids. CDR3 nucleotides: TGTGCCAGCAGTGCTCGGGGAAAGCCCCAGCATTTT. Its translation: CASSARGKPQHF.

The chain has TRBV20-1 and TRBJ2-1; D gene unclear. The germline V gene has CDR1 DFQATT and CDR2 SNEGSKA (reference sequence). The CDR3 consists of 14 residues. V gave up 7 bases and J gave up 0 bases, with 13 bases separating them. CDR3 sequence: CSVPSLSSYNEQFF. In DNA, the CDR3 is TGCAGTGTCCCATCACTAAGCTCCTACAATGAGCAGTTCTTC.

V and J are TRBV7-9 and TRBJ1-1; TRBD1 agrees at 9 bases. The ends lost 5 bases at V and 5 bases at J; junction bases unmatched: 9. From germline, CDR1 is SEHNR and CDR2 FQNEAQ (reference sequence). The CDR3 loop spans 15 amino acids. The CDR3 loop reads CASSQGTGISTEAFF. CDR3 in DNA: TGTGCCAGCAGCCAAGGGACAGGGATCTCTACTGAAGCTTTCTTT.